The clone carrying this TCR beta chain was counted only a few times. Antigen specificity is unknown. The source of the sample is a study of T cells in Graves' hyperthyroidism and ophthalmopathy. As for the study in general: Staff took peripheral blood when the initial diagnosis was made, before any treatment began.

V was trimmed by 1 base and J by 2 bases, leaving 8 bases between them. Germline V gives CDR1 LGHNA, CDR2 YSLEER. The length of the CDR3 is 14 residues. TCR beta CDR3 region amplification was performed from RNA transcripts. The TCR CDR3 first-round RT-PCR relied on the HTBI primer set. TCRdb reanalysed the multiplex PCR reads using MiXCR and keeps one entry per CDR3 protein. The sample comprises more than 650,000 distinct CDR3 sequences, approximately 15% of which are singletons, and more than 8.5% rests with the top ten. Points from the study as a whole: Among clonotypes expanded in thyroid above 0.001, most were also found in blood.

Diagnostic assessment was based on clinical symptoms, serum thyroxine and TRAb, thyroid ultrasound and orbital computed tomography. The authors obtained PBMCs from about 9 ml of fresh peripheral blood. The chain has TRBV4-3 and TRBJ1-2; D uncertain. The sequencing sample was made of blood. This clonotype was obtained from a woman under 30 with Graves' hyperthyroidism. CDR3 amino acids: CASSQASLNYGYTF. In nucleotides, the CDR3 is TGCGCCAGCAGCCAAGCGTCCTTAAACTATGGCTACACCTTC.